The 24 T cell receptor beta chains below all came from one sample that was sequenced in a study of beta chain features in type 1 diabetes. No antigen is known for these receptors. Study-wide results and caveats: TCRB CDR3 length was moderately but significantly reduced in all four CD4+ subsets of Type 1 diabetes patients.

The isolated RNA, all of it, was reverse transcribed, so expressed TCRB transcripts were what got sequenced. Profiling relied on immunoSEQ multiplex PCR, and the TCRdb table lists in-frame clones only, not all of them. The sample consists of 600,000 to 750,000 clones, over 10% of them appearing once. The source material was naive CD4+ T cells from blood. The receptors stem from a man in his thirties or forties with type 1 diabetes.

There are a few counts of this clone. The V call is TRBV5-1, the J call TRBJ1-5; no clear D gene. The CDR3 is 14 amino acids. CDR1 SGHRS and CDR2 YFSETQ come from the germline V gene. The germline V and J ends were trimmed by 4 bases and 3 bases, with 11 bases remaining between them. CDR3 protein: CASSEGRNNQPQHF. The CDR3 DNA is TGCGCCAGCAGCGAAGGACGGAACAATCAGCCCCAGCATTTT. The whole variable domain, remainder taken from reference TRBV5-1 and TRBJ1-5, is KAGVTQTPRYLIKTRGQQVTLSCSPISGHRSVSWYQQTPGQGLQFLFEYFSETQRNKGNFPGRFSGRQFSNSRSEMNVSTLELGDSALYLCASSEGRNNQPQHFGDGTRLSIL.

Only a few counts were recorded for this clone. This chain links TRBV5-1 with TRBJ1-2, with TRBD1 as a possible D gene (5 bases). This CDR3 spans 15 amino acids. Germline loops: CDR1 SGHRS, CDR2 YFSETQ. The CDR3 nucleotides read TGCGCGAACCCCAGGGAGCTCCGCTTAAACTATGGCTACACCTTC. This gives the protein CANPRELRLNYGYTF.

This clone was found a few times. The rearrangement joins TRBV6-6 to TRBJ2-2; 7 bases align to TRBD1. CDR3 length: 15 residues. Germline trimming cut 6 bases from V and 4 bases from J; bases unmatched to any gene: 8. Per germline, CDR1 MNHNY and CDR2 SVGAGI (reference sequence). The CDR3: CASRTHRGTTGELFF. The CDR3 nucleotides are TGTGCCAGCAGGACTCACAGGGGTACCACCGGGGAGCTGTTTTTT.

This chain joins TRBV18 and TRBJ1-2; D possibly corresponds to TRBD1 (6 bases). CDR1 and CDR2 from the germline V gene are KGHSH and LQKENI. V dropped 0 bases and J dropped 4 bases, with 6 bases sitting between them. The CDR3 is 13 residues long. The CDR3 loop reads CASSPPTGYGYTF. The CDR3 DNA is TGTGCCAGCTCACCACCGACAGGCTATGGCTACACCTTC.

Only a few counts were recorded for this clone. The chain employs TRBV28 and TRBJ2-5; 12 bases fit TRBD2. This CDR3 is 16 amino acids long. V shed 9 bases and J 0 bases; nucleotides not matched to a gene: 8. The germline CDR1 and CDR2 sequences are MDHEN and SYDVKM. CDR3 coding DNA: TGTGCCAGTTCACTAGCGGGGGGCCAGTACCAAGAGACCCAGTACTTC. Its protein is CASSLAGGQYQETQYF.

The chain carries TRBV7-6 and TRBJ1-4; a possible D gene is TRBD1 (5 bases). CDR3 size: 14 residues. Trimming pared 5 bases from V and 8 bases from J, leaving 15 bases between. CDR1 is SGHVS, CDR2 FNYEAQ, per germline. The CDR3 DNA follows: TGTGCCAGCAGCCCAGCCGGGGGAGGGGAAAAACTGTTTTTT. Translating it yields CASSPAGGGEKLFF.

This clone was recorded a few times. V and J are TRBV5-6 and TRBJ2-1, with 10 nucleotides matching TRBD2. Germline V CDR1 and CDR2: SGHDT, YYEEEE. Germline trimming cut 4 bases from V and 4 bases from J; bases unmatched to any gene: 8. The CDR3 runs to 16 residues. The CDR3 sequence: CASSHPGTSVYNEQFF. The CDR3 region has the DNA TGTGCCAGCAGCCATCCCGGGACTAGCGTTTACAATGAGCAGTTCTTC.

The count of this clone is one. The chain joins TRBV2 to TRBJ1-2; D unclear. The germline V gene has CDR1 SNHLY and CDR2 FYNNEI. The V gene lost 3 bases and the J gene lost 2 bases, with 10 bases spanning the gap. The CDR3 loop spans 14 amino acids. The CDR3 loop reads CASSDPGSNYGYTF. The CDR3 nucleotides read TGTGCCAGCAGTGATCCAGGTTCAAACTATGGCTACACCTTC.

CDR3 sequence: CASSSTPDRGLAGELFF. The CDR3 DNA reads TGTGCCAGCAGTTCTACTCCAGACAGGGGGCTTGCCGGGGAGCTGTTTTTT. This sequence joins TRBV28 and TRBJ2-2, with 10 bases aligning to TRBD1. The J segment lost 6 bases and the V segment lost 4 bases, leaving 11 bases of the junction unmatched. CDR3 length: 17 amino acids. Germline CDR1 reads MDHEN; CDR2 reads SYDVKM.

This chain connects TRBV7-2 to TRBJ1-2; 9 bases are a match to TRBD1. The CDR3 loop spans 16 amino acids. CDR1 is SGHTA, CDR2 FQGNSA, per germline. V trimming: 4 bases; J trimming: 8 bases; junction bases outside the gene matches: 14. The CDR3 DNA reads as TGTGCCAGCAGCTCCGGCCAGAACAGGGGGCAAGGCGGCTACACCTTC. Translating gives CASSSGQNRGQGGYTF.

The table lists this clone with a few counts. V gene TRBV30 combines with J gene TRBJ2-1; D is possibly TRBD2 (6 bases). Germline V CDR1 and CDR2: GTSNPN, SVGIG (reference sequence). The CDR3 is made up of 13 amino acids. Trimming took 5 bases from V and 2 from J, leaving 10 bases between them. The CDR3 loop reads CAWETGAYNEQFF. The CDR3 nucleotides read TGTGCCTGGGAGACGGGGGCCTACAATGAGCAGTTCTTC.

This clone was seen more than once but under ten times. The V call is TRBV30, the J call TRBJ2-5; no clear D gene. The germline gives CDR1 GTSNPN, CDR2 SVGIG (reference sequence). Trimming took 1 base from V and 5 from J, leaving 17 bases between them. The CDR3 has 15 residues. CDR3 protein: CAWSGDPYTGETQYF. The CDR3 DNA reads as TGTGCCTGGAGTGGTGACCCATACACTGGGGAGACCCAGTACTTC.

The gene calls are TRBV19 and TRBJ1-4; D ambiguous. Trimming took 7 bases from V and 5 from J, leaving 11 bases between them. CDR3 size: 13 residues. CDR1 LNHDA and CDR2 SQIVND come from the germline V gene (reference sequence). CDR3 sequence reads: CASMGFNNEKLFF. In DNA, the CDR3 is TGTGCCAGTATGGGCTTTAACAATGAAAAACTGTTTTTT.

The V gene is TRBV5-1, the J gene TRBJ2-7, with a tentative D call TRBD1 (6 bases). This CDR3 region has 13 residues. Trimming removed 5 bases at V and 1 base at J, with 10 bases between. Germline values: CDR1 SGHRS, CDR2 YFSETQ. The CDR3 protein is CASSSGQSYEQYF. CDR3 nucleotide sequence: TGCGCCAGCAGTTCAGGACAGTCCTACGAGCAGTACTTC.

V usage is TRBV10-3 and J usage is TRBJ2-1; no clear D gene. The CDR3 is 13 residues long. With 6 bases removed from V and 1 base from J, the gap between germline ends came to 7 bases. The germline V gene encodes CDR1 ENHRY and CDR2 SYGVKD. DNA of the CDR3: TGTGCCATCAGGGGTGAGTCCTACAATGAGCAGTTCTTC. It translates to CAIRGESYNEQFF.

This chain links TRBV30 with TRBJ2-1; no clear D. CDR1 and CDR2 (germline): GTSNPN, SVGIG (reference sequence). Trimming cost V 0 bases and J 9 bases, with 6 bases left between them. The CDR3 covers 11 residues. The CDR3 reads CAWSVQAEQFF. The CDR3 region has the DNA TGTGCCTGGAGTGTGCAGGCTGAGCAGTTCTTC.

The chain joins TRBV18 to TRBJ2-2; 13 nucleotides line up with TRBD2. V shed 6 bases, J shed 4 bases, and the junction held 5 bases outside the gene matches. CDR1 is KGHSH, CDR2 LQKENI, per germline. The CDR3 is made up of 16 amino acids. The CDR3 DNA reads TGTGCCAGCTCGCAGACTAGCGGGGGGTCCACCGGGGAGCTGTTTTTT. This translates into CASSQTSGGSTGELFF.

V gene TRBV7-2 combines with J gene TRBJ1-1; D gene ambiguous. Trimming shortened V by 1 base and J by 1 base, and 7 bases separated the two germline ends. Looked up from germline, CDR1 is SGHTA and CDR2 is FQGNSA. The CDR3 covers 14 residues. CDR3 loop: CASSLVAANTEAFF. The CDR3 nucleotides are TGTGCCAGCAGCTTAGTAGCAGCGAACACTGAAGCTTTCTTT.

This clone was counted only a few times. The chain has TRBV7-9 and TRBJ2-5; D not certain. This CDR3 is 13 amino acids long. Looked up from germline, CDR1 is SEHNR and CDR2 is FQNEAQ (reference sequence). Trimming removed 1 base from V and 1 base from J, with 4 bases in between. This chain's CDR3 is CASSLEGQETQYF. The CDR3 DNA sequence: TGTGCCAGCAGCTTAGAAGGCCAAGAGACCCAGTACTTC.

The table lists this clone with a few counts. CDR3 amino acids: CAITPGTGDTGELFF. CDR3 coding DNA: TGTGCCATCACTCCAGGGACAGGGGATACCGGGGAGCTGTTTTTT. The V call is TRBV10-3, the J call TRBJ2-2; 10 nucleotides align to TRBD1. Germline-derived CDR1 and CDR2 are ENHRY and SYGVKD. This CDR3 is built from 15 residues. J was trimmed by 5 bases and V by 7 bases; bases with no gene match: 7.

This chain uses TRBV7-2 with TRBJ1-4, with D tentatively TRBD1 (5 bases). Germline V gives CDR1 SGHTA, CDR2 FQGNSA. V lost 2 bases to trimming and J lost 4 bases, with 14 bases between them. This CDR3 is built from 16 residues. This CDR3 is CASSLRGGGNNEKLFF. The CDR3 DNA is TGTGCCAGCAGCTTAAGGGGAGGAGGGAATAATGAAAAACTGTTTTTT.

The rearrangement joins TRBV4-2 to TRBJ2-7; D possibly corresponds to TRBD1 (5 bases). Trimming took off 4 bases at V and 2 bases at J, with 12 bases between the two ends. In germline, CDR1 is LGHNA, CDR2 YNFKEQ. The CDR3 extends over 14 amino acids. The CDR3 region is CASSLDKVTYEQYF. The CDR3 nucleotides read TGTGCCAGCAGCCTGGACAAGGTTACCTACGAGCAGTACTTC.

This clone was counted only a few times. The chain links TRBV18 to TRBJ2-5, with D unresolved. V was shortened by 4 bases and J by 0 bases, with 12 bases between the two germline ends. The CDR3 runs 15 residues. Per germline, CDR1 KGHSH and CDR2 LQKENI. CDR3 loop: CASSQHNQYQETQYF. DNA of the CDR3: TGTGCCAGCTCACAACATAACCAGTACCAAGAGACCCAGTACTTC.

This clone came up a few times. This sequence joins TRBV10-3 and TRBJ2-1, with TRBD1 identical over 9 bases. Per the germline V gene, CDR1 is ENHRY and CDR2 is SYGVKD. The CDR3 extends over 15 amino acids. Trimming took 6 bases from V and 7 from J; bases not matched to a gene: 10. The CDR3 nucleotides read TGTGCCATCAGGAGGGACAGGGAGAGTGGTAATGAGCAGTTCTTC. Translated: CAIRRDRESGNEQFF.